One sample yielded the 8 T cell receptor beta chains listed below, sequenced in a study of T cells in Graves' hyperthyroidism and ophthalmopathy. TCR beta CDR3 regions were amplified from RNA transcripts. First-round RT-PCR of the TCR CDR3 relied on the HTBI primer set. From the multiplex PCR reads, TCRdb called clonotypes with MiXCR, one entry per CDR3 protein. The sample records a few hundred thousand distinct CDR3 sequences, 15% to 20% being singletons. The specimen was blood. The receptors originated from a woman between 18 and 29 years old with Graves' hyperthyroidism.

In this sample, this clonotype turned up many times. The chain has TRBV7-9 and TRBJ1-2; 10 bases align to TRBD1. The CDR3 is made up of 15 amino acids. The germline CDR1 and CDR2 sequences are SEHNR and FQNEAQ (reference sequence). Trimming took 5 bases from V and 4 from J; bases not matched to a gene: 7. The CDR3 DNA reads as TGTGCCAGCAGCCGCCCTGGGACAGGGGTCTATGGCTACACCTTC. Translated: CASSRPGTGVYGYTF.

This clonotype was seen many times. As DNA, the CDR3 is TGTGCCAGCGGCCCGGACTCAAGGGACACTGAAGCTTTCTTT. Residues: CASGPDSRDTEAFF. The chain has TRBV12-3 or TRBV12-4 and TRBJ1-1; no reliable D call. This CDR3 comprises 14 residues. V dropped 8 bases and J dropped 3 bases, with 16 bases sitting between them.

This clonotype was observed at least ten times. The chain recombines TRBV5-5 with TRBJ1-1; TRBD1 is a possible D gene (6 bases). CDR3 length equals 15 residues. Germline V gene sequence: CDR1 SGHKS, CDR2 YYEKEE (reference sequence). V was pared by 0 bases and J by 4 bases, with 13 bases between. CDR3 sequence: CASSLEGGLGTEAFF. DNA of the CDR3: TGTGCCAGCAGCTTGGAAGGGGGATTAGGCACTGAAGCTTTCTTT.

This clonotype came up many times. The chain has TRBV28 and TRBJ1-2; TRBD1 matches 7 bases. CDR3 length equals 14 residues. Germline V lookup: CDR1 MDHEN, CDR2 SYDVKM. Unmatched junction bases numbered 7, after V lost 5 bases and J lost 4 bases. The CDR3 DNA is TGTGCCAGCAGTCAATCGTGGACAGGCTATGGCTACACCTTC. Its translation is CASSQSWTGYGYTF.

This clonotype was seen ten or more times. The rearrangement uses TRBV5-1 and TRBJ2-5, with 10 bases matching TRBD2. Per germline, CDR1 SGHRS and CDR2 YFSETQ. CDR3 length equals 16 residues. V dropped 4 bases and J dropped 4; count of bases not matched to a gene: 10. The CDR3 sequence is CASSLNLAGAGETQYF. CDR3 bases: TGCGCCAGCAGCCTCAATCTAGCGGGGGCGGGAGAGACCCAGTACTTC.

In DNA form, the CDR3 reads TGTGCCAGCAGTGGGACAGGGTATTACCAGCCCCAGCATTTT. Translated, it gives CASSGTGYYQPQHF. The chain is built from TRBV6-1 and TRBJ1-5, with 8 bases aligning to TRBD1. Trimming cost V 4 bases and J 7 bases; bases outside gene matches: 6. Germline lookup yields CDR1 MNHNS and CDR2 SASEGT. The CDR3 runs 14 residues.

The sample holds many counts of this clonotype. The rearrangement joins TRBV5-1 to TRBJ2-7, with D perhaps matching TRBD2 (7 bases). Trimming removed 2 bases from V and 2 bases from J, with 11 bases in between. This CDR3 is 14 amino acids long. Germline assignment: CDR1 SGHRS and CDR2 YFSETQ. The DNA for the CDR3 is TGCGCCAGCAGCTTTCCGGGGGGCCCCTACGAGCAGTACTTC. It is translated as CASSFPGGPYEQYF. Full variable domain (remainder filled in from reference TRBV5-1 and TRBJ2-7): KAGVTQTPRYLIKTRGQQVTLSCSPISGHRSVSWYQQTPGQGLQFLFEYFSETQRNKGNFPGRFSGRQFSNSRSEMNVSTLELGDSALYLCASSFPGGPYEQYFGPGTRLTVT.

This clonotype was counted ten times or more. The V gene is TRBV6-1, the J gene TRBJ1-5; D unclear. V was trimmed by 6 bases and J by 0 bases, leaving 12 bases between them. CDR1 is MNHNS and CDR2 is SASEGT in the germline V gene. The CDR3 runs to 15 residues. CDR3 protein: CASRRAPDSNQPQHF. The CDR3 DNA reads as TGTGCCAGCAGACGGGCCCCAGATAGCAATCAGCCCCAGCATTTT.